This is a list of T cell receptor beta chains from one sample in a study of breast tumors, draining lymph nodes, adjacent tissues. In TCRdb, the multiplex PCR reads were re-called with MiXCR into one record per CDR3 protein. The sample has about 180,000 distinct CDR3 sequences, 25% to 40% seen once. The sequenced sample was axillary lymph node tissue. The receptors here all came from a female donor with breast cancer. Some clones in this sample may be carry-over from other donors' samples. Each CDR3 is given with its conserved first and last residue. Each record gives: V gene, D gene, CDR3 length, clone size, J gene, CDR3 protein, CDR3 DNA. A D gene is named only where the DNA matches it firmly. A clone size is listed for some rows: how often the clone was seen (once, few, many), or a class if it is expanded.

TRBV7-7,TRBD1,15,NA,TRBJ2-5,CASSLDRGSGKTQYF,TGTGCTAGCAGCCTGGACAGGGGCTCTGGAAAGACCCAGTACTTC
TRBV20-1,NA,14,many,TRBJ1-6,CSARDPGAGSPLHF,TGCAGTGCTAGAGATCCGGGCGCAGGATCACCCCTCCACTTT
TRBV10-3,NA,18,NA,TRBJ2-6,CAIIRGDSGGSGANVLTF,TGTGCCATCATTAGAGGGGACTCAGGGGGCTCTGGGGCCAACGTCCTGACTTTC
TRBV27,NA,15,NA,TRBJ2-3,CASSSPWGATDTQYF,TGTGCCAGCAGTTCCCCTTGGGGGGCAACAGATACGCAGTATTTT
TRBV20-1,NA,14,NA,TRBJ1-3,CSARTRSSGNTIYF,TGCAGTGCAAGGACTAGGAGCTCTGGAAACACCATATATTTT
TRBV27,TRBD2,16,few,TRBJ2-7,CASSPVALAGAYEQYF,TGTGCCAGCAGTCCCGTGGCGCTAGCGGGAGCATACGAGCAGTACTTC
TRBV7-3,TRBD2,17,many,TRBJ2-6,CASSPGGSGSGANVLTF,TGTGCCAGCAGCCCGGGGGGGTCGGGCTCTGGGGCCAACGTCCTGACTTTC
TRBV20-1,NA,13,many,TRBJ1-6,CSARGRTNSPLHF,TGCAGTGCTAGAGGGCGGACGAATTCACCCCTCCACTTT
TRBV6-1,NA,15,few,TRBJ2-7,CASSERVMGNYEQYF,TGTGCCAGCAGTGAAAGAGTCATGGGAAACTACGAGCAGTACTTC
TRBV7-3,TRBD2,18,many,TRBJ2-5,CASSKRLGSGRAGETQYF,TGTGCCAGCAGCAAACGCTTGGGTAGCGGGAGGGCCGGGGAGACCCAGTACTTC
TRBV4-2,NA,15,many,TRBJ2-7,CASSQEWRDVREQYF,TGTGCCAGCAGCCAAGAGTGGCGGGACGTAAGGGAGCAGTACTTC
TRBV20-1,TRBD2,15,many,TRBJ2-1,CSARDKSSGSNEQFF,TGCAGTGCTAGAGATAAGTCTAGCGGGAGTAATGAGCAGTTCTTC
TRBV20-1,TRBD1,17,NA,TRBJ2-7,CSARERDRGFRNHEQYF,TGCAGTGCTAGGGAGCGGGACAGGGGTTTTCGAAACCACGAGCAGTACTTC
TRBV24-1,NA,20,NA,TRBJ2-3,CATSDPTRGPPRQFGDTQYF,TGTGCCACCAGTGATCCCACCCGTGGACCACCCCGGCAGTTTGGCGATACGCAGTATTTT
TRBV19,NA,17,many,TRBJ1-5,CASSISLTLGLVQPQHF,TGTGCCAGTAGTATATCCCTTACCTTGGGCTTGGTTCAGCCCCAGCATTTT
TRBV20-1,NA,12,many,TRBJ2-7,CSAMESSYEQYF,TGCAGTGCCATGGAGAGCTCCTACGAGCAGTACTTC
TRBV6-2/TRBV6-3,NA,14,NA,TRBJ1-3,CATRDGSSGNTIYF,TGTGCCACCCGGGACGGGAGCTCTGGAAACACCATATATTTT
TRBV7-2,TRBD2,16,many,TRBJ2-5,CASSLAFLGGGETQYF,TGTGCCAGCAGCTTAGCGTTCCTTGGGGGAGGGGAGACCCAGTACTTC
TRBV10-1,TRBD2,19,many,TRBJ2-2,CASSEELAGTHANTGELFF,TGCGCCAGCAGTGAAGAACTAGCGGGAACTCACGCGAACACCGGGGAGCTGTTTTTT
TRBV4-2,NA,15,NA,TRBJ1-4,CASSQSGVGGEKLFF,TGTGCCAGCAGCCAATCGGGGGTGGGGGGTGAAAAACTGTTTTTT
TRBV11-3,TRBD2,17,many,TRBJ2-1,CASSSLLVGAGDNEQFF,TGTGCCAGCAGCTCACTACTCGTGGGAGCGGGGGACAATGAGCAGTTCTTC
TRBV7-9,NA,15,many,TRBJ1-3,CASSLVEYSGNTIYF,TGTGCCAGCAGCTTAGTTGAGTATTCTGGAAACACCATATATTTT
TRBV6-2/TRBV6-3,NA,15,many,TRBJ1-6,CASRPPGGSNSPLHF,TGTGCCAGCAGACCTCCTGGGGGGAGTAATTCACCCCTCCACTTT
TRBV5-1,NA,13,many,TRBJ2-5,CASIGPVQETQYF,TGCGCCAGCATTGGACCAGTACAAGAGACCCAGTACTTC
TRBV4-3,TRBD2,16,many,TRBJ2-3,CASSPGLAGGTDTQYF,TGCGCCAGCAGCCCTGGACTAGCGGGGGGCACAGATACGCAGTATTTT
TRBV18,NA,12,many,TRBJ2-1,CASSRRENEQFF,TGTGCCAGCTCGCGACGGGAAAATGAGCAGTTCTTC
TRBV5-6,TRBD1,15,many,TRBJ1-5,CASSLRTGDNQPQHF,TGTGCCAGCAGCTTGCGGACAGGGGACAATCAGCCCCAGCATTTT
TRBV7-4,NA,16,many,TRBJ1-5,CASSLARGYSNQPQHF,TGTGCCAGCAGCTTAGCAAGAGGTTATAGCAATCAGCCCCAGCATTTT
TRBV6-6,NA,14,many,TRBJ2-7,CASSGTPRDYEQYF,TGTGCCAGCAGTGGGACACCCAGGGACTACGAGCAGTACTTC
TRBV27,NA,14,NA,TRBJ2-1,CASSFRTWYNEQFF,TGTGCCAGCAGTTTTAGGACGTGGTACAATGAGCAGTTCTTC
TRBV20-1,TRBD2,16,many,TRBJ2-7,CSARPDGSGRPYEQYF,TGCAGTGCTAGACCGGATGGTAGCGGGAGGCCCTACGAGCAGTACTTC
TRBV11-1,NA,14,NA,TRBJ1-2,CASTAGGEDYGYTF,TGTGCCAGCACCGCGGGGGGGGAAGACTATGGCTACACCTTC
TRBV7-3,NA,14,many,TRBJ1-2,CASSSQGGRYGYTF,TGTGCCAGCAGCTCCCAAGGGGGGAGGTATGGCTACACCTTC
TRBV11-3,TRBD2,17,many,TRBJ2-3,CASSRRGAGGVTDTQYF,TGTGCCAGCAGCCGCAGGGGAGCGGGGGGGGTCACAGATACGCAGTATTTT
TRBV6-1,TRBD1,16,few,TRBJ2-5,CASSLQGQGFQETQYF,TGTGCCAGCAGTCTCCAGGGACAGGGATTCCAAGAGACCCAGTACTTC
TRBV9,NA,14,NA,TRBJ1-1,CASSAQGLKTEAFF,TGTGCCAGCAGCGCCCAGGGGTTGAAAACTGAAGCTTTCTTT
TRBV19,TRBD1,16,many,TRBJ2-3,CASTPGGGTGAGTQYF,TGTGCCAGTACCCCAGGAGGGGGGACAGGAGCAGGTACGCAGTATTTT
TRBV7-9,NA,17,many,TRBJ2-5,CASSLGRGSGVGETQYF,TGTGCCAGCAGCTTAGGACGTGGTTCAGGGGTCGGGGAGACCCAGTACTTC
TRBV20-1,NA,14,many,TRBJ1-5,CSASSSFELQPQHF,TGCAGTGCTAGCAGCTCCTTTGAACTTCAGCCCCAGCATTTT
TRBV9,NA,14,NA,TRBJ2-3,CAGSVERNSDTRYF,TGTGCCGGCAGCGTGGAGCGGAACTCTGATACGCGGTATTTT
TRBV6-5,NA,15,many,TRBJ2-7,CASSYIRGVAYEQYF,TGTGCCAGCAGTTACATCCGGGGTGTAGCTTACGAGCAGTACTTC
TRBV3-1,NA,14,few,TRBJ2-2,CASSHQPESGELFF,TGTGCCAGCAGCCACCAGCCGGAGTCCGGGGAGCTGTTTTTT
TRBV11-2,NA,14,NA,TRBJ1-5,CASSLRRSTRPQHF,TGTGCCAGCAGCCTAAGGAGAAGCACTCGGCCCCAGCATTTT
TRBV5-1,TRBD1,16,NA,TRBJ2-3,CASSSPRGQGSDTQYF,TGCGCCAGCAGCTCCCCGCGGGGACAGGGTTCAGATACGCAGTATTTT
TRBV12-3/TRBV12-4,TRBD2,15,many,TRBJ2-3,CASRLGTSGTDTQYF,TGTGCCAGCCGACTTGGGACTAGCGGCACAGATACGCAGTATTTT
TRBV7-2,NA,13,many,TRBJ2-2,CASSLARNGELFF,TGTGCCAGCAGCTTAGCGCGTAACGGGGAGCTGTTTTTT
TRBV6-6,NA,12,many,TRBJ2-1,CASSYTSNEQFF,TGTGCCAGCAGCTACACCAGTAATGAGCAGTTCTTC
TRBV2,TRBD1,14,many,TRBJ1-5,CASRTWDRDQPQHF,TGTGCCAGCAGAACCTGGGACAGAGATCAGCCCCAGCATTTT
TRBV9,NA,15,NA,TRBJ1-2,CASTNRAEGEAGYTF,TGTGCCAGCACCAACCGCGCGGAAGGGGAGGCTGGCTACACCTTC
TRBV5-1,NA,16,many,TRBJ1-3,CASSYLDSISGNTIYF,TGCGCCAGCAGCTACTTGGACAGCATCTCTGGAAACACCATATATTTT
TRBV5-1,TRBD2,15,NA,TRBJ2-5,CASSFAPGLQETQYF,TGCGCCAGCAGCTTCGCCCCGGGACTACAAGAGACCCAGTACTTC
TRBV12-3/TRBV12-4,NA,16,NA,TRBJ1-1,CASSNHQGYQVTGAFF,TGTGCCAGCAGCAACCATCAGGGGTACCAGGTAACGGGAGCCTTCTTT
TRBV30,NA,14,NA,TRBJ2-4,CAWSLTTSGNIQYF,TGTGCCTGGAGTCTTACAACCTCTGGGAACATTCAGTACTTC
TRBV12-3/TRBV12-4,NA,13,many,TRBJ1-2,CASSLTGNSGYTF,TGTGCCAGCAGTTTAACGGGGAATAGCGGCTACACCTTC